Listed below are T cell receptor beta chains from one sample, sequenced in a study of regulatory T cells in long-lasting Graves disease. TCRdb redid the calling of the multiplex PCR reads with MiXCR, one entry per CDR3 protein. The data show hundreds of thousands of distinct CDR3 sequences, with around 12% seen just once and approximately 9% held by the top ten. The same specimen was also included in a second study, on T cells in Graves' hyperthyroidism and ophthalmopathy.

The sequencing used peripheral blood mononuclear cells (PBMCs), collected at new diagnosis, from a patient treated with antithyroid drugs. The receptor source for this set is a woman in her twenties or thirties with Graves disease. The CDR3 runs from the conserved cysteine through the conserved F or W. A D gene is named only where the DNA matches it firmly. Clone size appears in some rows only: once, few, many, or a class for an expanded clone.

TRBV20-1	TRBD1	TRBJ2-1	many	CSALESTGGEQFF	TGCAGTGCCCTAGAGAGTACAGGGGGTGAGCAGTTCTTC
TRBV2	TRBD1	TRBJ1-5	many	CASSGYRDRAPLAGNQPQHF	TGTGCCAGCAGCGGTTACCGGGACAGGGCCCCGTTAGCGGGCAATCAGCCCCAGCATTTT
TRBV2	NA	TRBJ2-3	NA	CASSEGWPCAEPTDTQYF	TGTGCCAGCAGTGAAGGATGGCCTTGTGCGGAGCCTACGGATACGCAGTATTTT
TRBV3-1	NA	TRBJ1-4	NA	CASSQPRTEWDEKLFF	TGTGCCAGCAGCCAACCCCGGACCGAATGGGATGAAAAACTGTTTTTT
TRBV7-9	NA	TRBJ2-1	few	CASSVPQRATTYLSYNEQFF	TGTGCCAGCAGCGTCCCCCAAAGGGCGACCACTTACCTCTCCTACAATGAGCAGTTCTTC
TRBV27	TRBD2	TRBJ2-5	many	CASSPRGGIGVETQYF	TGTGCCAGCAGTCCCCGGGGGGGGATAGGCGTGGAGACCCAGTACTTC
TRBV14	NA	TRBJ2-4	many	CASSQVIRPSIQYF	TGTGCCAGCAGCCAAGTGATTAGGCCCTCCATTCAGTACTTC
TRBV5-6	NA	TRBJ2-2	few	CASSPRTGTGELFF	TGTGCCAGCAGCCCAAGGACGGGGACCGGGGAGCTGTTTTTT
TRBV7-9	TRBD1	TRBJ1-4	few	CASSPGTGIEKLFF	TGTGCCAGCAGCCCCGGGACAGGGATTGAAAAACTGTTTTTT
TRBV28	NA	TRBJ1-1	NA	CASSLGGNTEASF	TGTGCCAGCAGCCTAGGCGGGAACACTGAAGCTTCCTTT
TRBV29-1	NA	TRBJ2-2	many	CSAEPSRNTGELFF	TGCAGCGCCGAACCTAGCAGGAACACCGGGGAGCTGTTTTTT
TRBV11-1	TRBD2	TRBJ2-4	many	CASSPGRARTKNIQYF	TGTGCCAGCAGCCCAGGGAGGGCGAGGACCAAAAACATTCAGTACTTC
TRBV6-1	NA	TRBJ1-3	many	CASRSGGAGNTIYF	TGTGCCAGCCGCTCGGGGGGGGCTGGAAACACCATATATTTT
TRBV12-3/TRBV12-4	NA	TRBJ1-5	many	CASTTRKGPYQPQHF	TGTGCCAGCACCACCCGTAAGGGTCCCTATCAGCCCCAGCATTTT
TRBV20-1	TRBD1	TRBJ1-1	NA	CSARGTGGLAEAFF	TGCAGTGCTAGAGGGACAGGGGGCCTCGCTGAAGCTTTCTTT
TRBV25-1	NA	TRBJ2-2	NA	CASSAPRGGGYTGELFF	TGTGCCAGCAGCGCCCCCAGGGGCGGAGGGTACACCGGGGAGCTGTTTTTT
TRBV7-2	NA	TRBJ1-1	NA	CASSPFHLPGVKADTEAFF	TGTGCCAGCAGCCCTTTCCATTTACCAGGGGTTAAGGCGGACACTGAAGCTTTCTTT
TRBV20-1	TRBD1	TRBJ2-3	few	CSARLRTGASDTQYF	TGCAGTGCCCGTCTCCGGACAGGGGCTTCGGATACGCAGTATTTT
TRBV29-1	NA	TRBJ1-1	NA	CSVTRDLGYTEAFF	TGCAGCGTTACTCGGGACCTCGGATACACTGAAGCTTTCTTT
TRBV28	NA	TRBJ2-7	many	CASNSDTRSYEQYF	TGTGCCAGCAATTCTGACACCCGCTCCTACGAGCAGTACTTC
TRBV27	NA	TRBJ1-1	many	CASSSTGRPSVTGTEAFF	TGTGCCAGCAGTTCAACGGGACGCCCAAGCGTCACGGGCACTGAAGCTTTCTTT
TRBV20-1	NA	TRBJ1-1	many	CSASRGDTEAFF	TGCAGTGCTAGCCGAGGGGACACTGAAGCTTTCTTT
TRBV28	NA	TRBJ1-1	many	CASMKDSSKRWTEAFF	TGTGCCAGCATGAAGGACTCCTCTAAGCGGTGGACTGAAGCTTTCTTT
TRBV14	TRBD1	TRBJ1-5	many	CASSQGEGGLVYSNQPQHF	TGTGCCAGCAGCCAAGGCGAAGGGGGCCTCGTTTATAGCAATCAGCCCCAGCATTTT
TRBV7-2	NA	TRBJ2-7	many	CASSKTSYEQYF	TGTGCCAGCAGCAAGACTAGCTACGAGCAGTACTTC
TRBV27	NA	TRBJ1-1	many	CASTKGKLGNTEAFF	TGTGCCAGCACCAAGGGAAAGTTGGGGAACACTGAAGCTTTCTTT
TRBV18	NA	TRBJ1-2	many	CASSLQGPNYGYTF	TGTGCCAGCTCACTTCAGGGACCTAACTATGGCTACACCTTC
TRBV20-1	NA	TRBJ2-1	many	CSAQTSNNEQFF	TGCAGTGCCCAGACTAGTAACAATGAGCAGTTCTTC
TRBV28	NA	TRBJ2-1	many	CASRGMGLAEQFF	TGTGCCAGCAGGGGGATGGGACTGGCTGAGCAGTTCTTC
TRBV6-5	TRBD1	TRBJ2-6	few	CASSYRTGTVVSGGANVLTF	TGTGCCAGCAGTTACAGAACCGGGACAGTAGTTTCGGGCGGGGCCAACGTCCTGACTTTC
TRBV7-8	TRBD1	TRBJ1-6	NA	CASSVLDRGYSPLHF	TGTGCCAGCAGCGTACTAGACAGGGGCTATTCACCCCTCCACTTT
TRBV24-1	NA	TRBJ2-1	few	CATSDFGQVRFF	TGTGCCACCAGTGATTTCGGGCAAGTCCGGTTCTTC
TRBV12-3/TRBV12-4	NA	TRBJ1-4	many	CASRPGRSNEKLFF	TGTGCCAGCAGGCCGGGACGGTCAAATGAAAAACTGTTTTTT
TRBV20-1	TRBD2	TRBJ2-7	many	CSARGDSGRAKSNEQYF	TGCAGTGCTAGAGGCGATAGCGGGAGGGCCAAATCCAACGAGCAGTACTTC
TRBV6-2/TRBV6-3	TRBD2	TRBJ2-1	few	CASSYELAGVVDNEQFF	TGTGCCAGCAGTTACGAACTAGCGGGAGTTGTGGACAATGAGCAGTTCTTC
TRBV19	NA	TRBJ2-5	many	CASSISGEETQYF	TGTGCCAGTAGTATTTCGGGAGAAGAGACCCAGTACTTC
TRBV24-1	NA	TRBJ2-6	many	CATSDQERAGANVLTF	TGTGCCACCAGTGATCAAGAAAGGGCTGGGGCCAACGTCCTGACTTTC
TRBV11-2	NA	TRBJ1-6	NA	CASSQDGDNSPLHF	TGTGCCAGCAGCCAAGACGGCGATAATTCACCCCTCCACTTT
TRBV14	TRBD2	TRBJ2-1	NA	CASSQETAGGPYNEQFF	TGTGCCAGCAGCCAAGAGACTGCGGGAGGGCCGTACAATGAGCAGTTCTTC
TRBV20-1	TRBD1	TRBJ2-2	many	CSAKDRGFTGELFF	TGCAGTGCGAAGGACAGGGGCTTCACCGGGGAGCTGTTTTTT
TRBV20-1	NA	TRBJ1-3	few	CSAREGYGNTIYF	TGCAGTGCTAGAGAGGGATATGGAAACACCATATATTTT
TRBV29-1	NA	TRBJ1-1	many	CSVSWVNTEAFF	TGCAGCGTTTCATGGGTGAACACTGAAGCTTTCTTT
TRBV5-4	TRBD2	TRBJ2-1	few	CASSTPRGSGTNYDLLYNEQFF	TGTGCCAGCAGCACCCCTCGGGGTAGCGGGACTAATTATGACCTGCTCTACAATGAGCAGTTCTTC
TRBV5-4	NA	TRBJ1-1	few	CASSLGGCTEAFF	TGTGCCAGCAGTCTCGGGGGGTGCACTGAAGCTTTCTTT